The clone carrying this T cell receptor (beta chain) was observed at least ten times. This record belongs to a study of patients and donors after allogeneic stem cell transplantation. CDR1 is SGHTA and CDR2 is FQGNSA in the germline V gene. Trimming took off 6 bases at V and 4 bases at J, with 12 bases between the two ends. The CDR3 length is 13 residues. Each CDR3 protein gets one entry after TCRdb re-called the RT-PCR reads with MiXCR. This sample has 37,000 or so distinct CDR3 sequences, with about 31% found just once. Sequences were obtained from blood, either unsorted or a sorted T cell fraction (not recorded which). This chain links TRBV7-2 with TRBJ1-2; the D gene is possibly TRBD1 (6 bases). This receptor was taken from a human donor who was either an allogeneic HSCT recipient or a stem cell or donor lymphocyte infusion donor (not recorded which). It is not recorded whose cells these are; they may come from a transplant donor. The CDR3 sequence: CASSPTGFYGYTF. CDR3 bases: TGTGCCAGCAGTCCGACAGGTTTCTATGGCTACACCTTC.